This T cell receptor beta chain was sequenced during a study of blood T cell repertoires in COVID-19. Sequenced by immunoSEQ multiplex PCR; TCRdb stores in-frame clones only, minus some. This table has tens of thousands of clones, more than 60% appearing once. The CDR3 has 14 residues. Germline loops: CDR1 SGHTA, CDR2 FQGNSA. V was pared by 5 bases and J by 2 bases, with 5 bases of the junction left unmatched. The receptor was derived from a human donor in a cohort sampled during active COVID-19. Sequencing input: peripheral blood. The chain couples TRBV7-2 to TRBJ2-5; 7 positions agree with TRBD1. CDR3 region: CASSPDRAQETQYF. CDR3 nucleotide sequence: TGTGCCAGCAGCCCCGACAGGGCTCAAGAGACCCAGTACTTC.